A selection of T cell receptor beta chains follows, all from one sample in a study of T cell repertoires in urothelial bladder cancer. The method was immunoSEQ multiplex PCR; TCRdb's version includes in-frame clones alone and lacks a portion of them. Of thousands of clones listed, around 76% are singletons. The sequencing input was tumor-infiltrating cells from bladder cancer. The receptors here all came from a human donor with urothelial carcinoma. Both conserved end residues are part of each CDR3. A D gene is named only where the DNA matches it firmly. A row's size may be missing; if present it is once, few, many or a size class.

v_gene,abundance,d_gene,j_gene,CDR3aa,CDR3nt
TRBV18,-,-,TRBJ1-3,CASSPIQGSSGNTIYF,TGTGCCAGCTCACCGATCCAGGGGAGCTCTGGAAACACCATATATTTT
TRBV7-2,-,TRBD1,TRBJ1-2,CASSLHTSGTGKNGYTF,TGTGCCAGCAGCTTACACACCTCCGGGACAGGGAAAAATGGCTACACCTTC
TRBV25-1,few,-,TRBJ1-2,CASSDRNQHYGYTF,TGTGCCAGCAGTGACAGAAATCAACATTATGGCTACACCTTC
TRBV19,-,-,TRBJ1-4,CASRGRGDEKLFF,TGTGCCAGTAGAGGGAGGGGCGACGAAAAACTGTTTTTT
TRBV11-3,-,-,TRBJ2-7,CASSLVGGSRTYEQYF,TGTGCCAGCAGCTTAGTAGGGGGGAGTAGGACCTACGAGCAGTACTTC
TRBV10-3,-,TRBD2,TRBJ2-7,CAIRRTSGSDEQYF,TGTGCCATCAGGCGGACTAGCGGGAGCGACGAGCAGTACTTC
TRBV10-2,-,TRBD1,TRBJ1-4,CASSEAGTDEKLFF,TGCGCCAGCAGTGAGGCCGGGACAGATGAAAAACTGTTTTTT
TRBV6-5,-,-,TRBJ2-7,CASSFTPYEQYF,TGTGCCAGCAGTTTTACCCCGTACGAGCAGTACTTC
TRBV27,-,-,TRBJ2-3,CASSPLGLRSDTQYF,TGTGCCAGCAGTCCCCTCGGACTAAGGTCAGATACGCAGTATTTT
TRBV4-1,-,TRBD2,TRBJ2-3,CASLHGGGRRTDTQYF,TGCGCCAGCCTACACGGGGGGGGGAGGCGCACAGATACGCAGTATTTT
TRBV4-3,-,-,TRBJ2-1,CASSLGVRTPYNEQFF,TGCGCCAGCAGCCTCGGGGTGCGGACCCCCTACAATGAGCAGTTCTTC
TRBV25-1,-,-,TRBJ1-2,CASSEYAGSTYGYTF,TGTGCCAGCAGTGAATATGCAGGGTCTACCTATGGCTACACCTTC
TRBV11-2,-,TRBD2,TRBJ2-1,CASSSRESSYNEQFF,TGTGCCAGCAGCTCGCGGGAGAGCTCCTACAATGAGCAGTTCTTC
TRBV5-1,-,-,TRBJ1-2,CASSSQEFGYGYTF,TGCGCCAGCAGCTCCCAGGAGTTTGGCTATGGCTACACCTTC
TRBV18,-,-,TRBJ1-1,CASSRGQNTEAFF,TGTGCCAGCTCACGCGGACAGAACACTGAAGCTTTCTTT
TRBV7-9,-,-,TRBJ2-5,CASSLRVETQYF,TGTGCCAGCAGCTTAAGGGTCGAGACCCAGTACTTC
TRBV5-3,-,-,TRBJ1-5,CARSLFQFEPQHF,TGTGCCAGAAGCTTATTCCAGTTTGAGCCCCAGCATTTT
TRBV7-2,-,TRBD1,TRBJ2-1,CASSRRGTGSAEQFF,TGTGCCAGCAGCCGACGTGGGACAGGGTCGGCTGAGCAGTTCTTC
TRBV12-5,few,-,TRBJ2-2,CASGLRAGELFF,TGTGCTAGTGGCCTAAGAGCCGGGGAGCTGTTTTTT
TRBV6-5,-,TRBD2,TRBJ2-7,CASSYSTAGGPGEQYF,TGTGCCAGCAGTTACTCTACAGCGGGAGGGCCGGGGGAGCAGTACTTC
TRBV7-2,once,-,TRBJ2-5,CASSYGSRQETQYF,TGTGCCAGCAGCTACGGGTCCAGACAAGAGACCCAGTACTTC
TRBV5-5,-,-,TRBJ2-2,CASSLPVVGTGELFF,TGTGCCAGCAGCTTGCCGGTAGTTGGGACCGGGGAGCTGTTTTTT
TRBV5-5,-,TRBD2,TRBJ2-1,CASSSLAGGGYNEQFF,TGTGCCAGCAGCTCCCTAGCGGGGGGCGGCTACAATGAGCAGTTCTTC
TRBV7-9,once,-,TRBJ1-1,CASSLEGFMNTEAFF,TGTGCCAGCAGCTTAGAGGGATTCATGAACACTGAAGCTTTCTTT
TRBV4-2,-,TRBD2,TRBJ2-2,CASSSRGTSGAGELFF,TGTGCCAGCAGCTCTCGCGGGACTAGCGGGGCCGGGGAGCTGTTTTTT
TRBV11-3,once,-,TRBJ2-7,CASSPSYEQYF,TGTGCCAGCAGCCCATCCTACGAGCAGTACTTC
TRBV30,-,TRBD1,TRBJ1-3,CACRDRDRGGNTIYF,TGTGCCTGCCGAGACCGGGACAGGGGAGGAAACACCATATATTTT
TRBV7-9,-,-,TRBJ2-1,CASTPTAWEQFF,TGTGCCAGCACACCGACCGCTTGGGAGCAGTTCTTC
TRBV25-1,few,TRBD1,TRBJ1-3,CASSQPGGSRNTIYF,TGTGCCAGCAGTCAGCCAGGGGGTTCGCGAAACACCATATATTTT
TRBV11-3,large,TRBD2,TRBJ2-3,CASSHLAGDTDTQYF,TGTGCCAGCAGCCACCTAGCGGGGGACACAGATACGCAGTATTTT
TRBV7-3,-,-,TRBJ2-3,CASSLAGTTDTQYF,TGTGCCAGCAGCTTAGCAGGGACCACAGATACGCAGTATTTT
TRBV6-6,-,-,TRBJ2-3,CASSRLGYTDTQYF,TGTGCCAGCAGCCGACTGGGCTACACAGATACGCAGTATTTT
TRBV19,-,-,TRBJ1-2,CASSIPGNWFYGYTF,TGTGCCAGTAGTATCCCCGGGAACTGGTTTTATGGCTACACCTTC
TRBV13,-,-,TRBJ2-3,CASSVLEGTGYTDTQYF,TGTGCCAGCAGCGTCCTTGAGGGGACCGGATACACAGATACGCAGTATTTT
TRBV27,-,-,TRBJ2-3,CATFKINTQYF,TGTGCCACTTTCAAGATTAATACGCAGTATTTT
TRBV5-4,-,-,TRBJ2-7,CASSAWAGYEQYF,TGTGCCAGCAGCGCCTGGGCGGGCTACGAGCAGTACTTC
TRBV14,-,-,TRBJ2-1,CASSQDLGSLYNEQFF,TGTGCCAGCAGCCAAGATCTTGGAAGTCTCTACAATGAGCAGTTCTTC
TRBV7-8,-,TRBD1,TRBJ2-1,CASSFGGQVTNEQFF,TGTGCCAGCAGCTTTGGGGGACAGGTAACCAATGAGCAGTTCTTC
TRBV19,-,-,TRBJ1-5,CASTDYSNQPQHF,TGTGCCAGTACAGATTATAGCAATCAGCCCCAGCATTTT
TRBV2,-,TRBD2,TRBJ2-5,CASSEVLSGGAAGETQYF,TGTGCCAGCAGTGAGGTACTTAGCGGGGGGGCCGCTGGAGAGACCCAGTACTTC
TRBV6-5,-,TRBD2,TRBJ2-5,CASSYSKSGGRETQYF,TGTGCCAGCAGTTACTCGAAAAGCGGGGGCCGAGAGACCCAGTACTTC
TRBV7-2,-,-,TRBJ2-7,CASSEGPLSYEQYF,TGTGCCAGCAGCGAGGGACCGCTCTCCTACGAGCAGTACTTC
TRBV29-1,once,TRBD2,TRBJ2-1,CSVEGGGGGEQFF,TGCAGCGTTGAAGGCGGCGGGGGAGGTGAGCAGTTCTTC
TRBV6-6,-,TRBD1,TRBJ1-2,CAGSGTAYGYTF,TGTGCCGGCAGCGGGACAGCCTATGGCTACACCTTC
TRBV9,-,TRBD2,TRBJ2-7,CASSVGGREYEQYF,TGTGCCAGCAGCGTAGGCGGGAGAGAGTACGAGCAGTACTTC
TRBV7-2,-,-,TRBJ2-7,CASSLGALGQGRYEQYF,TGTGCCAGCAGCCTAGGGGCGCTGGGGCAGGGTAGGTACGAGCAGTACTTC
TRBV30,-,-,TRBJ2-5,CAWSVILSLGETQYF,TGTGCCTGGAGTGTAATTCTTAGCTTGGGCGAGACCCAGTACTTC
TRBV27,-,-,TRBJ1-1,CASSRTVHMNTEAFF,TGTGCCAGCAGTCGGACGGTTCACATGAACACTGAAGCTTTCTTT
TRBV4-1,-,-,TRBJ2-7,CASSPGPSDEQYF,TGCGCCAGCAGCCCTGGGCCTTCTGACGAGCAGTACTTC